These 5 T cell receptor beta chains were sequenced from one sample in a study of blood T cell repertoires in COVID-19. The repertoire was sequenced with immunoSEQ multiplex PCR; TCRdb's copy has only in-frame clones and lacks some. The table lists 150,000 or so clones, more than 75% of them singletons. The source material was peripheral blood. All receptors derive from a human donor with acute or convalescent COVID-19. The donor label of this sample is uncertain.

This chain links TRBV5-6 with TRBJ1-2, with D tentatively TRBD1 (6 bases). Germline V CDR1 and CDR2: SGHDT, YYEEEE. Trimming cost V 4 bases and J 4 bases, with 14 bases left between them. The CDR3 length is 14 residues. The CDR3 loop is CASSLGQRFYGYTF. The DNA of the CDR3 is TGTGCCAGCAGCCTAGGACAGCGTTTCTATGGCTACACCTTC.

This clone has just a few counts. J is TRBJ1-2 and V is TRBV5-6, with D possibly being TRBD1 (6 bases). The CDR3 is made up of 13 amino acids. The V gene's germline CDR1 is SGHDT and CDR2 YYEEEE. V lost 2 bases and J lost 6, with 11 bases in between. The CDR3 DNA reads TGTGCCAGCAGCTTTCCACAGGGAGATGGCTACACCTTC. It codes for CASSFPQGDGYTF. The full variable domain, in which reference TRBV5-6 and TRBJ1-2 provide the parts outside the CDR3, is DAGVTQSPTHLIKTRGQQVTLRCSPKSGHDTVSWYQQALGQGPQFIFQYYEEEERQRGNFPDRFSGHQFPNYSSELNVNALLLGDSALYLCASSFPQGDGYTFGSGTRLTVV.

The chain carries TRBV5-1 and TRBJ2-1; TRBD2 matches 9 bases. J lost 7 bases, V lost 7 bases, and 9 bases had no gene match. Germline V CDR1 and CDR2: SGHRS, YFSETQ. The CDR3 length is 14 residues. CDR3 sequence reads: CASGQGGGENEQFF. DNA for the CDR3: TGCGCCAGCGGCCAAGGCGGGGGGGAGAATGAGCAGTTCTTC.

This clone was observed many times. V and J are TRBV19 and TRBJ1-1; possible D gene TRBD1, 6 bases. Germline V gene lookup returns CDR1 LNHDA and CDR2 SQIVND (reference sequence). V lost 5 bases, J lost 3 bases, and 10 bases lay in between. This CDR3 is built from 13 residues. CDR3 DNA sequence: TGTGCCAGTAGTGACAGGTTTGACACTGAAGCTTTCTTT. Protein product: CASSDRFDTEAFF. Using reference TRBV19 and TRBJ1-1 for the parts outside the CDR3, the full variable domain is DGGITQSPKYLFRKEGQNVTLSCEQNLNHDAMYWYRQDPGQGLRLIYYSQIVNDFQKGDIAEGYSVSREKKESFPLTVTSAQKNPTAFYLCASSDRFDTEAFFGQGTRLTVV.

The chain carries TRBV2 and TRBJ1-3, with TRBD1 matching over 8 bases. Looked up from germline, CDR1 is SNHLY and CDR2 is FYNNEI. V lost 3 bases to trimming and J lost 2 bases; unmatched junction nucleotides: 3. The CDR3 is made up of 15 amino acids. Here the CDR3 DNA reads TGTGCCAGCAGTGAGAGACAGGGGACTGGAAACACCATATATTTT. Its protein product is CASSERQGTGNTIYF.